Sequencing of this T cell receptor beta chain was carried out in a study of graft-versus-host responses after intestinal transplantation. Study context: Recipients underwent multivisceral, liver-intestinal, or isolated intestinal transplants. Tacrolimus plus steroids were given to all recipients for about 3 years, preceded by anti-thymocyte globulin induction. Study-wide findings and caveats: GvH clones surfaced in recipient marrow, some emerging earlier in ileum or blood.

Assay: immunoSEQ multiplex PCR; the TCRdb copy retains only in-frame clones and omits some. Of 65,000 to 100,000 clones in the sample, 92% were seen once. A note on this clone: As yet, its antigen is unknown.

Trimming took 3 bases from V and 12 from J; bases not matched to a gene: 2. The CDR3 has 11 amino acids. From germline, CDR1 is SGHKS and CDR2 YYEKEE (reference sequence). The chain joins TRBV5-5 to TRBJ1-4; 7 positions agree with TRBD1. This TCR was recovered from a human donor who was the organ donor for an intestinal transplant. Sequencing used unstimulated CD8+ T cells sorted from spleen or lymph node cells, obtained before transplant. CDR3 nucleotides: TGTGCCAGCAGCTCTACAGGGGAACTGTTTTTT. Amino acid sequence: CASSSTGELFF.